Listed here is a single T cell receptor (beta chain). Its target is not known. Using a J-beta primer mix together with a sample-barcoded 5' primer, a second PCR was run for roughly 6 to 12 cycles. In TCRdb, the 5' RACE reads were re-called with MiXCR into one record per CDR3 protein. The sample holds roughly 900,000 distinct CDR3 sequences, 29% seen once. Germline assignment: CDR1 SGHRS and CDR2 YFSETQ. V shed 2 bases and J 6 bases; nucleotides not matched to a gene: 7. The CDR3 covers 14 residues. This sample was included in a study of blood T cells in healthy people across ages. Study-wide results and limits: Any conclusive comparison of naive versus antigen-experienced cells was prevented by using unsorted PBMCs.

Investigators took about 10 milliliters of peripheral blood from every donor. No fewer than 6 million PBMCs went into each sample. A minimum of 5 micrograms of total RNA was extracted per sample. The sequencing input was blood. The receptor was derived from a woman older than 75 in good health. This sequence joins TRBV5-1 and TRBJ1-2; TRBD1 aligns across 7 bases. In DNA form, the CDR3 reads TGCGCCAGCAGCTTACCAGACAGGGTCCATGGCTACACCTTC. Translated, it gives CASSLPDRVHGYTF.